The 6 T cell receptor beta chains below all came from one sample that was sequenced in a study. In TCRdb, the 5' RACE reads were re-called with MiXCR into one record per CDR3 protein. The table records about 8,900 distinct CDR3 sequences, around 50% of them present only once. Treg sorting used a CD4+CD25+CD127-/low gate. The sample comprised Tregs sorted from a lymph node. Every receptor here comes from a female donor with breast cancer.

V is TRBV6-2 or TRBV6-3 and J is TRBJ2-2; 7 positions agree with TRBD2. CDR1 MNHEY and CDR2 SVGEGT come from the germline V gene. The CDR3 loop spans 15 amino acids. V shed 6 bases and J 8 bases; nucleotides not matched to a gene: 12. The CDR3 DNA is TGTGCCAGCAGAAGGAGCGGGGCCCCAGAGGGGGAGCTGTTTTTT. It yields the protein CASRRSGAPEGELFF.

The rearrangement uses TRBV12-3 or TRBV12-4 and TRBJ2-1, with D possibly being TRBD2 (5 bases). Trimming took off 1 base at V and 4 bases at J, with 5 bases between the two ends. The length of the CDR3 is 13 residues. CDR3 protein: CASSLERYNEQFF. CDR3 coding DNA: TGTGCCAGCAGTTTAGAGCGGTACAATGAGCAGTTCTTC.

The chain links TRBV20-1 to TRBJ1-5, with a possible D match to TRBD1 (5 bases). V was trimmed by 3 bases and J by 3 bases, leaving 12 bases between them. This CDR3 is 14 amino acids long. In germline, CDR1 is DFQATT, CDR2 SNEGSKA (reference sequence). The CDR3 nucleotides are TGCAGTGCTAGTCGGCAGGGAGTCAATCAGCCCCAGCATTTT. Translating it yields CSASRQGVNQPQHF.

This clonotype appeared a single time. The CDR3 DNA reads as TGTGCCAGCTACAACAACAACCTCGAGCAGTACGTC. Protein sequence: CASYNNNLEQYV. This sequence joins TRBV6-5 and TRBJ2-7; D is uncertain. The CDR3 is made up of 12 amino acids. Germline V lookup: CDR1 MNHEY, CDR2 SVGAGI. Trimming removed 8 bases from V and 6 bases from J, with 14 bases in between.

The chain has TRBV12-3 or TRBV12-4 and TRBJ2-5; a possible D gene is TRBD2 (5 bases). V shed 0 bases and J shed 5 bases, with 10 bases lying between them. The CDR3 length is 14 residues. The CDR3 DNA follows: TGTGCCAGCAGTTTAGCGGGAGTTCAGGAGACCCAGTACTTC. Amino acid sequence: CASSLAGVQETQYF.

The chain has TRBV20-1 and TRBJ2-2; 10 nucleotides line up with TRBD1. CDR3 length equals 18 residues. The V segment lost 0 bases and the J segment 3 bases; nucleotides outside the gene matches: 10. CDR1 is DFQATT, CDR2 SNEGSKA, per germline (reference sequence). This chain's CDR3 is CSARDWGLGQGHTGELFF. The CDR3 DNA is TGCAGTGCTAGAGATTGGGGTTTGGGACAGGGGCACACCGGGGAGCTGTTTTTT.